Listed here are 8 T cell receptor beta chains from one sample, sequenced in a study of shared clonotypes between healthy human individuals. TCRdb's table, derived via immunoSEQ multiplex PCR, lists solely in-frame clones and lacks some. The sample yields around 500,000 clones, around 85% seen once. The sample taken for sequencing was PBMCs. The receptors were gathered from a woman in her thirties or forties in good health. Some clones in this sample may be carry-over from other donors' samples.

The V and J genes are TRBV2 and TRBJ2-7; 7 bases line up with TRBD1. Germline CDR1 and CDR2: SNHLY and FYNNEI. CDR3 length: 14 amino acids. The junction had 9 bases not matched to a gene; V was cut back by 7 bases and J by 3 bases. This CDR3 is CASKQGSFDYEQYF. In DNA form, the CDR3 reads TGTGCCAGCAAACAGGGGTCTTTTGACTACGAGCAGTACTTC.

This chain links TRBV6-6 with TRBJ1-3; D is undetermined. The CDR3 has 15 amino acids. CDR1 is MNHNY, CDR2 SVGAGI, per germline (reference sequence). V shed 2 bases and J shed 0 bases, with 8 bases lying between them. This CDR3 is CASSYPRGSGNTIYF. The CDR3 DNA follows: TGTGCCAGCAGTTACCCCAGAGGCTCTGGAAACACCATATATTTT.

The rearrangement uses TRBV6-5 and TRBJ2-4, with D possibly TRBD2 on 7 matching bases. The CDR3 sequence is 16 residues long. Germline-derived CDR1 and CDR2 are MNHEY and SVGAGI. The V end lost 0 bases, the J end lost 3 bases, and 12 bases lay between the germline ends. The CDR3 region is CASSYSRGAGKNIQYF. Here the CDR3 DNA reads TGTGCCAGCAGTTACTCCCGGGGGGCGGGCAAAAACATTCAGTACTTC.

The V and J genes are TRBV7-2 and TRBJ2-5, with TRBD2 identical over 7 bases. The germline CDR1 and CDR2 sequences are SGHTA and FQGNSA. V shed 3 bases and J 3 bases; nucleotides not matched to a gene: 4. CDR3 length: 14 residues. The CDR3 DNA is TGTGCCAGCAGCTTGAGCGGGATCGAAGAGACCCAGTACTTC. Translation: CASSLSGIEETQYF.

V usage is TRBV11-2 and J usage is TRBJ2-1; TRBD2 might be the D (6 bases). The V gene lost 2 bases and the J gene lost 12 bases, with 20 bases spanning the gap. Germline values: CDR1 SGHAT, CDR2 FQNNGV. The CDR3 consists of 15 residues. The CDR3 DNA reads TGTGCCAGCAGCTTAAGGTTAGCGCGGGATAGGGGGCAGTTCTTC. This gives the protein CASSLRLARDRGQFF.

Concerning this clone itself: A far larger clone is one nucleotide away, so this likely arose from a read error. The chain links TRBV7-3 to TRBJ1-1; no clear D. V lost 5 bases and J lost 5, with 12 bases in between. CDR3 length: 13 residues. In germline, CDR1 is SGHTA, CDR2 FQGTGA. CDR3 DNA: TGTGCCAGCAGCGTCATTCAGAGGACTGAAGCTTTCTTT. Its translation: CASSVIQRTEAFF.

This clone was seen more than once but under ten times. V usage is TRBV2 and J usage is TRBJ1-1; no clear D. The V gene lost 4 bases and the J gene lost 11 bases, with 11 bases spanning the gap. The CDR3 totals 11 residues. Germline V CDR1 and CDR2: SNHLY, FYNNEI. CDR3 sequence reads: CASSAGSVAFF. The CDR3 DNA follows: TGTGCCAGCAGTGCTGGATCGGTGGCTTTCTTT.

CDR3 coding DNA: TGTGCCAGCAGGGGGCAGGGTTCAGATACGCAGTATTTT. The encoded protein is CASRGQGSDTQYF. The chain employs TRBV6-1 and TRBJ2-3; D might be TRBD1 (5 bases). Germline V CDR1 and CDR2: MNHNS, SASEGT. Deletions cut 6 bases from V and 4 bases from J, with 11 bases between. The CDR3 totals 13 residues.